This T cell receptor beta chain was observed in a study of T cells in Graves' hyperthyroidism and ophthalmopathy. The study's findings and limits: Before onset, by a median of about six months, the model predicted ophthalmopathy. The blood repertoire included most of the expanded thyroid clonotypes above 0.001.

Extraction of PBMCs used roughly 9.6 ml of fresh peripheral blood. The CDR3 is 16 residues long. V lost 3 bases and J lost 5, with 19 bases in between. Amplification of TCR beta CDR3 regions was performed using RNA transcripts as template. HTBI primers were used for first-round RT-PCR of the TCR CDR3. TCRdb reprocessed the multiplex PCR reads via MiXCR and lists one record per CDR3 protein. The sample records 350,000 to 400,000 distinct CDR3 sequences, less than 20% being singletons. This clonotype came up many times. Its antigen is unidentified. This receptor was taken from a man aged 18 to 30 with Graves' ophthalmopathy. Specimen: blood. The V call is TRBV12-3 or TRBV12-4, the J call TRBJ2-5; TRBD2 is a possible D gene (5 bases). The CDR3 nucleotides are TGTGCCAGCAGTTTGGAGTTTAAGGGAGTCGGGGAGACCCAGTACTTC. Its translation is CASSLEFKGVGETQYF.